The 25 T cell receptor beta chains given below trace back to one sample, sequenced in a study of human T cells and chemical hapten exposure. Each CDR3 protein gets one entry after TCRdb re-called the RACE reads with MiXCR. The sample gives fewer than 85,000 distinct CDR3 sequences, over 6.5% of which show up once; about 1.7% is in the top ten. Indicated time point: healthy volunteer bleed at 6 weeks. Total RNA was isolated from unfractionated whole blood. Specimen: whole blood. The receptor set was obtained from a female donor in good health. Some clones in this sample may be carry-over from other donors' samples.

This clonotype has at least ten counts. This chain joins TRBV7-9 and TRBJ2-7, with 9 bases aligning to TRBD1. The CDR3 contains 16 residues. Germline-derived CDR1 and CDR2 are SEHNR and FQNEAQ (reference sequence). J lost 4 bases, V lost 4 bases, and 11 bases had no gene match. The CDR3 protein is CASSSYPGQGRYEQYF. DNA for the CDR3: TGTGCCAGCAGCTCCTACCCAGGACAGGGGAGGTACGAGCAGTACTTC.

This clonotype came up once. J is TRBJ2-3 and V is TRBV7-6; a possible D gene is TRBD1 (6 bases). The CDR3 sequence is 16 residues long. Per germline, CDR1 SGHVS and CDR2 FNYEAQ. Trimming left V 0 bases short and J 0 bases short, with 10 bases between. The CDR3 region is CASSLAPQGSTDTQYF. CDR3 sequence (DNA): TGTGCCAGCAGCTTAGCGCCACAGGGAAGCACAGATACGCAGTATTTT.

The chain combines TRBV4-1 with TRBJ1-2; D is unclear. Germline CDR1 reads MGHRA; CDR2 reads YSYEKL. This CDR3 spans 15 amino acids. Between the trimmed V and J ends, which lost 1 base and 8 bases, there was a span of 17 bases. CDR3: CASSQGYSEARGYTF. DNA for the CDR3: TGCGCCAGCAGCCAAGGATACAGTGAAGCGAGGGGCTACACCTTC.

In its sample, this clonotype was seen many times. The chain uses TRBV24-1 and TRBJ2-3, with D uncertain. Germline V gives CDR1 KGHDR, CDR2 SFDVKD. V lost 2 bases and J lost 8, with 4 bases in between. The CDR3 has 11 amino acids. The CDR3 nucleotides are TGTGCCACCAGTGATTCTGGTACGCAGTATTTT. It is translated as CATSDSGTQYF.

This clonotype was seen a handful of times. The rearrangement joins TRBV7-2 to TRBJ1-1; 10 nucleotides align to TRBD1. Losses at the gene ends were 1 base for V and 5 bases for J; bases not matched to a gene: 16. The CDR3 has 19 amino acids. Looked up from germline, CDR1 is SGHTA and CDR2 is FQGNSA. The CDR3 coding sequence is TGTGCCAGCAGCTTAGTAGGGACGGGACAGGGGAGGGTCGGGACTGAAGCTTTCTTT. It is translated as CASSLVGTGQGRVGTEAFF.

This chain links TRBV29-1 with TRBJ2-3; 8 positions match TRBD2. Germline trimming cut 4 bases from V and 0 bases from J; bases unmatched to any gene: 9. CDR1 and CDR2 from the germline V gene are SQVTM and ANQGSEA. CDR3 length: 16 amino acids. CDR3 sequence: CSVASGGGTSTDTQYF. In DNA, the CDR3 is TGCAGCGTTGCCTCGGGGGGGGGCACTAGCACAGATACGCAGTATTTT.

This clonotype came up once. The chain recombines TRBV6-1 with TRBJ2-2; TRBD1 or TRBD2 may be the D gene (5 bases each). Trimming stripped 6 bases from V and 3 bases from J, with 8 bases between. The CDR3 is 13 residues long. Germline values: CDR1 MNHNS, CDR2 SASEGT. CDR3 in DNA: TGTGCCAGCAGGGGGACCCACACCGGGGAGCTGTTTTTT. Translating gives CASRGTHTGELFF.

This clonotype has ten or more counts. The rearrangement joins TRBV29-1 to TRBJ2-5; possibly TRBD1 or TRBD2 for D (5 bases each). Looked up from germline, CDR1 is SQVTM and CDR2 is ANQGSEA. The CDR3 length is 14 residues. Trimming stripped 2 bases from V and 6 bases from J, with 16 bases between. The chain's CDR3 is CSVESGHTKKTQYF. The CDR3 nucleotides are TGCAGCGTTGAAAGCGGACACACCAAGAAGACCCAGTACTTC.

The J gene is TRBJ1-1, the V gene TRBV12-3 or TRBV12-4; unclear D gene. This CDR3 has 14 amino acids. V was trimmed by 8 bases and J by 3 bases, leaving 16 bases between them. The CDR3 sequence: CASGPGMMDTEAFF. DNA of the CDR3: TGTGCCAGCGGTCCTGGCATGATGGACACTGAAGCTTTCTTT.

This clonotype has a handful of counts. The gene calls are TRBV12-3 or TRBV12-4 and TRBJ2-5; possible D gene TRBD1, 5 bases. The CDR3 is 15 residues long. Trimming shortened V by 5 bases and J by 4 bases, and 17 bases separated the two germline ends. The CDR3 loop is CASSLQGAPRETQYF. The CDR3 DNA follows: TGTGCCAGCAGTCTTCAGGGTGCCCCGCGAGAGACCCAGTACTTC.

This clonotype was seen at least ten times. V gene TRBV9 combines with J gene TRBJ1-1; D is unresolved. With 0 bases removed from V and 9 bases from J, the gap between germline ends came to 12 bases. The CDR3 has 13 residues. In germline, CDR1 is SGDLS, CDR2 YYNGEE. The CDR3 DNA is TGTGCCAGCAGCGTAGACTTTGGAGGGAAAGCTTTCTTT. It translates to CASSVDFGGKAFF.

The gene calls are TRBV2 and TRBJ2-3, with TRBD2 as a possible D gene (5 bases). There are 14 residues in the CDR3. V was clipped by 3 bases and J by 4 bases, with 11 bases between them. Germline-derived CDR1 and CDR2 are SNHLY and FYNNEI. The CDR3 protein is CASSDTSRADTQYF. In nucleotides, the CDR3 is TGTGCCAGCAGTGACACTAGTCGCGCAGATACGCAGTATTTT.

At least ten counts were recorded for this clonotype. The chain is built from TRBV7-2 and TRBJ2-7; no reliable D call. CDR1 SGHTA and CDR2 FQGNSA come from the germline V gene. The CDR3 has 12 residues. V was cut by 2 bases and J by 4 bases, with 6 bases left in between. The chain's CDR3 is CASSLSLYEQYF. The CDR3 DNA reads TGTGCCAGCAGCTTATCGCTGTACGAGCAGTACTTC. The variable domain in full, with the rest retrieved from reference TRBV7-2 and TRBJ2-7, is GAGVSQSPSNKVTEKGKDVELRCDPISGHTALYWYRQSLGQGLEFLIYFQGNSAPDKSGLPSDRFSAERTGGSVSTLTIQRTQQEDSAVYLCASSLSLYEQYFGPGTRLTVT.

Only one count was recorded for this clonotype. This may be a read error: a much more frequent sequence differs by one nucleotide. The gene calls are TRBV3-1 and TRBJ2-7, with 9 bases matching TRBD2. Germline V gives CDR1 LGHDT, CDR2 YNNKEL (reference sequence). CDR3 size: 15 residues. After removal of 2 bases from V and 3 bases from J, the junction contained 5 bases not matched to a gene. The CDR3 sequence: CASSQIAGARYEQYF. The CDR3 DNA reads as TGTGCCAGCAGCCAAATAGCGGGGGCCCGCTACGAGCAGTACTTC.

Worth noting for this clonotype: A much larger clone differs by one base, so this may be a read error. The CDR3: CVSSEAFGVLAALHF. The CDR3 region has the DNA TGTGTCAGCAGTGAAGCGTTTGGGGTATTAGCGGCCCTCCACTTT. The rearrangement joins TRBV2 to TRBJ1-6, with D unresolved. This CDR3 has 15 residues. Germline CDR1 is SNHLY and CDR2 is FYNNEI.

This clonotype appeared many times. This chain joins TRBV20-1 and TRBJ1-1; D gene uncertain. V dropped 6 bases and J dropped 5 bases, with 19 bases sitting between them. Germline assignment: CDR1 DFQATT and CDR2 SNEGSKA (reference sequence). The CDR3 totals 14 residues. CDR3 in amino acids: CSATRRGPSTEAFF. CDR3 coding DNA: TGCAGTGCCACAAGGCGGGGTCCGAGTACTGAAGCTTTCTTT.

The rearrangement uses TRBV6-2 or TRBV6-3 and TRBJ1-1; D gene ambiguous. Per the germline V gene, CDR1 is MNHEY and CDR2 is SVGEGT. The CDR3 spans 14 residues. Trimming cost V 0 bases and J 5 bases, with 10 bases left between them. As DNA, the CDR3 is TGTGCCAGCAGTTACTCGAGGCCGGGAACTGAAGCTTTCTTT. Protein: CASSYSRPGTEAFF.

The rearrangement links TRBV3-1 to TRBJ1-5; unclear D gene. Germline lookup yields CDR1 LGHDT and CDR2 YNNKEL (reference sequence). This CDR3 is 16 amino acids long. Trimming pared 1 base from V and 4 bases from J, leaving 14 bases between. CDR3 in amino acids: CASSQGPKGLNQPQHF. The CDR3 DNA follows: TGTGCCAGCAGCCAAGGCCCTAAAGGCTTAAATCAGCCCCAGCATTTT.

Worth noting for this clonotype: It may be a read error: a sequence one base away is much more abundant. The chain has TRBV5-4 and TRBJ2-7; 7 nucleotides line up with TRBD1. Germline loops: CDR1 SGHNT, CDR2 YYREEE (reference sequence). The CDR3 is 14 amino acids. The CDR3: CVSSPAQGDYEQYF. The DNA of the CDR3 is TGTGTCAGCAGTCCCGCCCAGGGGGATTACGAGCAGTACTTC.

This clonotype occurred many times. The rearrangement links TRBV2 to TRBJ2-7, with D uncertain. V was pared by 7 bases and J by 7 bases, with 14 bases between. The length of the CDR3 is 12 residues. Germline values: CDR1 SNHLY, CDR2 FYNNEI. CDR3 nucleotide sequence: TGTGCCAGCATAACCAGGAGTGCGGAGCAGTACTTC. Translating gives CASITRSAEQYF.

This clonotype was seen a handful of times. The V gene is TRBV12-3 or TRBV12-4, the J gene TRBJ1-4, with D tentatively TRBD1 (6 bases). The ends were cut back, 6 bases at V and 2 bases at J, with 19 bases in the middle. The CDR3 has 17 residues. The CDR3 DNA sequence: TGTGCCAGCAGACAGGGAAGGGGGGCGTACACTAATGAAAAACTGTTTTTT. Its protein product is CASRQGRGAYTNEKLFF.

This clonotype was observed at least ten times. This chain connects TRBV20-1 to TRBJ2-7; 11 bases are a match to TRBD2. The germline gives CDR1 DFQATT, CDR2 SNEGSKA (reference sequence). With 4 bases clipped from V and 1 base from J, the junction kept 6 bases outside the gene matches. The length of the CDR3 is 15 residues. CDR3 sequence (DNA): TGCAGTGCTATTTCTAGCGGGGGGCCTTCCTACGAGCAGTACTTC. This sequence encodes CSAISSGGPSYEQYF.

This clonotype has ten or more counts. The V gene is TRBV7-2, the J gene TRBJ1-1; weak D call: TRBD1 (6 bases). The CDR3 loop spans 15 amino acids. The V and J ends lost 8 bases and 4 bases respectively, with 20 bases between them. The V gene's germline CDR1 is SGHTA and CDR2 FQGNSA. This CDR3 is CASCRETGGVTEAFF. Here the CDR3 DNA reads TGTGCCAGCTGCCGGGAAACGGGGGGCGTCACTGAAGCTTTCTTT.

The chain links TRBV12-3 or TRBV12-4 to TRBJ1-2; 8 nucleotides agree with TRBD1. Germline trimming cut 6 bases from V and 7 bases from J; bases unmatched to any gene: 10. The CDR3 loop spans 14 amino acids. CDR3 residues: CASSDQDREAGYTF. The CDR3 nucleotides read TGTGCCAGCAGCGACCAGGACAGGGAGGCTGGCTACACCTTC.

In its sample, this clonotype was seen a few times. The V call is TRBV4-1, the J call TRBJ1-1; D is uncertain. The germline CDR1 and CDR2 sequences are MGHRA and YSYEKL. The V end was cut by 4 bases, the J end by 4 bases, with 13 bases between. This CDR3 is 14 amino acids long. CDR3 sequence reads: CASSPETYRTEAFF. CDR3 bases: TGCGCCAGCAGCCCCGAGACTTATCGCACTGAAGCTTTCTTT.